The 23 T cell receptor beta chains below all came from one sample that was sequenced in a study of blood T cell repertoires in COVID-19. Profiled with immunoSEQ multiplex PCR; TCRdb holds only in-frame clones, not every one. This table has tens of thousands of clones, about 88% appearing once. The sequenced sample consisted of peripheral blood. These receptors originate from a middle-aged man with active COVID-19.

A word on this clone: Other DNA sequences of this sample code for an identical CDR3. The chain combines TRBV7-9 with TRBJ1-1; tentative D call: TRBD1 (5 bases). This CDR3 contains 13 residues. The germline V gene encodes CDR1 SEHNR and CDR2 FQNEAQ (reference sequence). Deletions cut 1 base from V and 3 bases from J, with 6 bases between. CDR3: CASSLGQHTEAFF. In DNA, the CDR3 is TGTGCCAGCAGCTTAGGACAGCACACTGAAGCTTTCTTT.

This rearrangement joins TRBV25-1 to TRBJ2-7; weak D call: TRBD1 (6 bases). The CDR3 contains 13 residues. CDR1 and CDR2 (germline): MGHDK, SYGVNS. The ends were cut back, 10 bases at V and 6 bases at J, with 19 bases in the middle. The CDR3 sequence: CAIQGSRLGEQYF. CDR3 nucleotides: TGTGCCATCCAGGGGTCCCGCCTGGGCGAGCAGTACTTC.

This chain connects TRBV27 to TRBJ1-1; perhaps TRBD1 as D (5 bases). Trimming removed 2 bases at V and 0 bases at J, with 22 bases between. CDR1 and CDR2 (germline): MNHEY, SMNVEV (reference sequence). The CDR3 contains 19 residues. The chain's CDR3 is CASSLTGGQPGIMNTEAFF. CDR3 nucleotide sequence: TGTGCCAGCAGTTTAACCGGCGGACAACCCGGAATCATGAACACTGAAGCTTTCTTT.

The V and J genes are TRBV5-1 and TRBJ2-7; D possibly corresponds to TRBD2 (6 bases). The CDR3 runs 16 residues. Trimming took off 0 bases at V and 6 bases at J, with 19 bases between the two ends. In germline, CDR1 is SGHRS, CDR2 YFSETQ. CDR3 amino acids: CASSLDLLALEGEQYF. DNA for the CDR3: TGCGCCAGCAGCTTGGACTTACTAGCTCTCGAGGGCGAGCAGTACTTC.

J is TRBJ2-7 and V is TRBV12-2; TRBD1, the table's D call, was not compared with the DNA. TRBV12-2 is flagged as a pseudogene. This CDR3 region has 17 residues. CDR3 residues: CASRLITPGAPSYEQYF. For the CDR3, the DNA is TGTGCAAGTCGCTTGATCACCCCAGGGGCCCCCTCCTACGAGCAGTACTTC.

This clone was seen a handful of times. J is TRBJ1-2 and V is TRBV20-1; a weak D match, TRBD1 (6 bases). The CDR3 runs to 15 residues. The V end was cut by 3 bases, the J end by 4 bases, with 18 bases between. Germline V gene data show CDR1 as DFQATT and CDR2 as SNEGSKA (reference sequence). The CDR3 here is CSASGVGAGSYGYTF. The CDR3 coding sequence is TGCAGTGCTAGTGGCGTGGGGGCCGGTTCCTATGGCTACACCTTC.

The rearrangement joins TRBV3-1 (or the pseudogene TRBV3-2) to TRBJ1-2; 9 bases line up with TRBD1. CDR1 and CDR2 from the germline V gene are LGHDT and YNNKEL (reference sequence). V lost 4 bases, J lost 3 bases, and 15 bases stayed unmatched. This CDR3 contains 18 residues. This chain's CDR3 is CASSPPLLGTGWDYGYTF. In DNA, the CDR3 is TGTGCCAGCAGCCCCCCCTTACTCGGGACAGGGTGGGACTATGGCTACACCTTC.

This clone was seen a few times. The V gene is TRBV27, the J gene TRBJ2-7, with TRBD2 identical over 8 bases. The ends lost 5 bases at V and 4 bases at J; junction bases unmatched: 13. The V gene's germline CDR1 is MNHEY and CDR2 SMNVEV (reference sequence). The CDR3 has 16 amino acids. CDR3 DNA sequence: TGTGCCAGCAGTCCTCGGGGAAGCGGGAGAAGTTACGAGCAGTACTTC. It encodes CASSPRGSGRSYEQYF.

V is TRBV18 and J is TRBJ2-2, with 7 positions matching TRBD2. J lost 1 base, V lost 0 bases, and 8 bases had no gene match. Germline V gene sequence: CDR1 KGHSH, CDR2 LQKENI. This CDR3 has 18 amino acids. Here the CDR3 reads CASSPPGPGLRNTGELFF. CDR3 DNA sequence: TGTGCCAGCTCACCACCGGGGCCGGGACTAAGGAACACCGGGGAGCTGTTTTTT.

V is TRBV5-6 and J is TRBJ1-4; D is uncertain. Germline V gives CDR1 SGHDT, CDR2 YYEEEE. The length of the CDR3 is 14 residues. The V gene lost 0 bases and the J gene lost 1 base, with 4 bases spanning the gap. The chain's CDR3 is CASSLGETNEKLFF. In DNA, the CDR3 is TGTGCCAGCAGCTTGGGAGAAACTAATGAAAAACTGTTTTTT.

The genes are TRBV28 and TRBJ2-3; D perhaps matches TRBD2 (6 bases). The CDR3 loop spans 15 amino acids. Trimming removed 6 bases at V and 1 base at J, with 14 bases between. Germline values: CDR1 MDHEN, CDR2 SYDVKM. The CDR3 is CASSLEASGTDTQYF. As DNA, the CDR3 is TGTGCCAGCAGCCTAGAGGCTAGCGGCACAGATACGCAGTATTTT.

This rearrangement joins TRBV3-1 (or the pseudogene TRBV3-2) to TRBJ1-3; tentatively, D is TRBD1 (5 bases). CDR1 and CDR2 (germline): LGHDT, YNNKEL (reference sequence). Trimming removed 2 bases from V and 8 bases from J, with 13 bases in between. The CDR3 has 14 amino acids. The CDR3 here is CASSQSQGGDTIYF. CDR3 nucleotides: TGTGCCAGCAGCCAATCCCAGGGCGGAGACACCATATATTTT.

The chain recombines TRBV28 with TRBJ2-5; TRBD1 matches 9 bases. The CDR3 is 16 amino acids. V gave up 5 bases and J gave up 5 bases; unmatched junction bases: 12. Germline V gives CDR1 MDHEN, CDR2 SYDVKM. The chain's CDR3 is CASSLGTGRPRETQYF. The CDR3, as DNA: TGTGCCAGCAGTCTAGGGACAGGGCGCCCTAGGGAGACCCAGTACTTC.

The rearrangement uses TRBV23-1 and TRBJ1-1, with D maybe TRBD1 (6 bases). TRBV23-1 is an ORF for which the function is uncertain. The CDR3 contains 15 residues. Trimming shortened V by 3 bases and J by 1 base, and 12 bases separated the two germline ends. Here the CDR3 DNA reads TGCGCCAGCAGTCACCCCGGGACACCGAACACTGAAGCTTTCTTT. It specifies CASSHPGTPNTEAFF.

CDR3 amino acids: CASSSLGTGVFYEQYF. The CDR3 DNA sequence: TGTGCCAGCAGCTCTCTTGGGACAGGAGTATTCTACGAGCAGTACTTC. The rearrangement links TRBV7-9 to TRBJ2-7, with 8 bases fitting TRBD1. CDR3 size: 16 residues. Trimming at V came to 4 bases and at J to 3 bases, leaving 11 bases not matched to a gene. Germline lookup yields CDR1 SEHNR and CDR2 FQNEAQ (reference sequence).

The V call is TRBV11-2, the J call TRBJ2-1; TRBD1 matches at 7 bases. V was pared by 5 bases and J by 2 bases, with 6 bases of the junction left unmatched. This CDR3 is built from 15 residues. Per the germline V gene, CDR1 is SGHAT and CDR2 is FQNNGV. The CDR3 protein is CASSPGQYTYNEQFF. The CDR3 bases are TGTGCCAGCAGCCCGGGACAGTATACCTACAATGAGCAGTTCTTC.

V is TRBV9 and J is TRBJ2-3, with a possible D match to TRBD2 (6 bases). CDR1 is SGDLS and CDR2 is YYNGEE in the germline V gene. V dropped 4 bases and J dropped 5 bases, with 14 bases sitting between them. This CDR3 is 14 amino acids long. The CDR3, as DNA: TGTGCCAGCAGCTCCCAGTCGGGGGTAGATACGCAGTATTTT. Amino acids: CASSSQSGVDTQYF.

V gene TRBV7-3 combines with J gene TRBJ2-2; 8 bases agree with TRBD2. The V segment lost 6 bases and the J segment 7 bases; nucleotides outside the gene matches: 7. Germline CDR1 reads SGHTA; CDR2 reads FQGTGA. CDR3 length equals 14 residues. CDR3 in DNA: TGTGCCAGCAGTACGGGACTAGGGATCGGGGAGCTGTTTTTT. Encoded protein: CASSTGLGIGELFF. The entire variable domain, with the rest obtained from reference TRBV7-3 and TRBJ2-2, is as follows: GAGVSQTPSNKVTEKGKYVELRCDPISGHTALYWYRQSLGQGPEFLIYFQGTGAADDSGLPNDRFFAVRPEGSVSTLKIQRTERGDSAVYLCASSTGLGIGELFFGEGSRLTVL.

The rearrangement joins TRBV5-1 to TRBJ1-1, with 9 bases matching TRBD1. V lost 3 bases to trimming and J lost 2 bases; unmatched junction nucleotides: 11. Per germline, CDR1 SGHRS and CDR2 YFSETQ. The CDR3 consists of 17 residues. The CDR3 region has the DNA TGCGCCAGCAGCTCAGACTCCCGGACAGGGGACAACACTGAAGCTTTCTTT. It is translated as CASSSDSRTGDNTEAFF.

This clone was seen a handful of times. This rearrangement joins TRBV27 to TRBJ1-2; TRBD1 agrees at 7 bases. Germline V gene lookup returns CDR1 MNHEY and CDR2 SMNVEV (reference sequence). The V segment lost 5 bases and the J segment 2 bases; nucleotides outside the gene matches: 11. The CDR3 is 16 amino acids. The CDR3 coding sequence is TGTGCCAGCAGTATCACAGGGGCAGGAGTGAACTATGGCTACACCTTC. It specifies CASSITGAGVNYGYTF.

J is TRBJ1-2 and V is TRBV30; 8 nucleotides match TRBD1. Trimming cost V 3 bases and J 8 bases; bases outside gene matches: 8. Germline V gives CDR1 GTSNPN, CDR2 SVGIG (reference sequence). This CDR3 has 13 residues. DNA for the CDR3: TGTGCCTGGAGCCTGACAGGGGACGGCGGCTACACCTTC. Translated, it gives CAWSLTGDGGYTF.

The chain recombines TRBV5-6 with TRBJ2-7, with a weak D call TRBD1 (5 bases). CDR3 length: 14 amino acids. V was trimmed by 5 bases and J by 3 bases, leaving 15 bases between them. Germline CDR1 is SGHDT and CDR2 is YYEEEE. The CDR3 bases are TGTGCCAGCAGTTTGACGGCAGGGTACTACGAGCAGTACTTC. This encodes CASSLTAGYYEQYF.

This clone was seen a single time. CDR3 in DNA: TGCGCCAGCAGCTTGGAGGCAAGAGGTGAAAAACTGTTTTTT. This encodes CASSLEARGEKLFF. The chain combines TRBV5-1 with TRBJ1-4, with unresolved D. Germline lookup yields CDR1 SGHRS and CDR2 YFSETQ. This CDR3 region has 14 residues. The V end was cut by 0 bases, the J end by 7 bases, with 10 bases between.